Here is one T cell receptor (beta chain) with its context. Its antigen is as yet unknown. The data derive from a study of shared clonotypes between healthy human individuals. Overall study results and limits: An effect of sequencing depth on clonotype sharing among donors was expected. Depth was large, yet rarefaction showed that sorted-subset sequencing was incomplete.

V shed 5 bases and J 5 bases; nucleotides not matched to a gene: 5. The CDR3 loop spans 15 amino acids. The germline CDR1 and CDR2 sequences are KGHSH and LQKENI. The deep-level immunoSEQ assay was used. Produced via immunoSEQ multiplex PCR; TCRdb's table is partial and in-frame only. This table has 2,500,000 or so clones, roughly 93% appearing once. The TCR comes from a man aged 18 to 29 in good health. Some clones in this sample may be carry-over from other donors' samples. What was sequenced was naive CD4+ T cells from PBMCs. Subset given: CD45RA+ positively selected. The genes are TRBV18 and TRBJ2-2; 10 nucleotides line up with TRBD1. CDR3 DNA sequence: TGTGCCAGCTCATCTGACAGGGGGCTGACCGGGGAGCTGTTTTTT. Translating gives CASSSDRGLTGELFF.